This T cell receptor beta chain comes out of a study of T-cell reconstitution after alpha-beta-depleted transplantation in children. Preparing the TCRbeta library involved the use of unique molecular identifiers. Each CDR3 protein gets one entry after TCRdb re-called the PCR reads with MiXCR. In the table there are about 610,000 distinct CDR3 sequences, about 10% of which are singletons. CDR3 length: 18 residues. A few counts support this clonotype. One junction end does not reproduce the germline sequence, and a read error may be involved. This material consisted of PBMCs from the stem cell graft donor, taken from the stem cell graft. The chain employs TRBV12-3 or TRBV12-4 and TRBJ2-1, with D possibly being TRBD1 (5 bases). The TCR originated in a human donor who donated a stem cell graft to a child with acute myeloid leukemia. The CDR3 region is CACSLTRAPKGSYNEQFF. The CDR3 nucleotides read TGTGCCTGCAGTTTGACTCGGGCCCCCAAGGGGTCCTACAATGAGCAGTTCTTC.